This T cell receptor beta chain is from a study of T cell responses to AZD1222 COVID-19 vaccine. Germline CDR1 and CDR2: LNHDA and SQIVND (reference sequence). Trimming took 2 bases from V and 2 from J; bases not matched to a gene: 2. This CDR3 is 15 amino acids long. Study-level findings and limits: CD4 TCRs linked to vaccination spanned spike, dominating at 160-218 and 743-854. Seropositive status at baseline applied to only five to seven AZD1222 recipients.

As to this clone: The antigen remains undetermined.

TCRdb's copy holds only in-frame clones and misses some; the assay was immunoSEQ multiplex PCR. The sample includes 100,000 to 150,000 clones, roughly 89% seen only once; the top ten take roughly 6.5%. This material consisted of peripheral blood, taken on day 0 of AZD1222 vaccination. V usage is TRBV19 and J usage is TRBJ2-7; TRBD1 matches 11 bases. This TCR derives from an adult in good health. CDR3 sequence (DNA): TGTGCCAGTAGTATATCGGGACAGGGGGCCTACGAGCAGTACTTC. Its translation: CASSISGQGAYEQYF.